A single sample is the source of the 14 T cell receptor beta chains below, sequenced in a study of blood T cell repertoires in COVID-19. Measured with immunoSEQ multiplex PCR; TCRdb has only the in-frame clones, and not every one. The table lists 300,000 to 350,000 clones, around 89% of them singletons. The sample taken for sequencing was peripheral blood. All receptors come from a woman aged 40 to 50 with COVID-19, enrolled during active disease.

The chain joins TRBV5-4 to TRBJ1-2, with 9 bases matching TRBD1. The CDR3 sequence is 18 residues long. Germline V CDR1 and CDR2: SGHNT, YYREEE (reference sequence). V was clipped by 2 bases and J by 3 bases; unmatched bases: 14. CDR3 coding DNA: TGTGCCAGCAGCTTCAAGACAGGGGGGCAGGGTGACGACTATGGCTACACCTTC. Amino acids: CASSFKTGGQGDDYGYTF.

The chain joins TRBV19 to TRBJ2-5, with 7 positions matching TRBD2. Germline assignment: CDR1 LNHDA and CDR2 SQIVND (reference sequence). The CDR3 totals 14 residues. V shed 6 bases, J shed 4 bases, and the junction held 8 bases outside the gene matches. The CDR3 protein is CASSQTSQGETQYF. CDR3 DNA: TGTGCCAGTAGCCAGACTAGCCAGGGAGAGACCCAGTACTTC.

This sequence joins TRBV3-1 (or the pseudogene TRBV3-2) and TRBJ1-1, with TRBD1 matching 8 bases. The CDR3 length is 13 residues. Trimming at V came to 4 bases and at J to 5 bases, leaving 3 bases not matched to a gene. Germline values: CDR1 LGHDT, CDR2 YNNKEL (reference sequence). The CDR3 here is CASSPRTGTEAFF. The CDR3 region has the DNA TGTGCCAGCAGCCCTCGGACAGGGACTGAAGCTTTCTTT.

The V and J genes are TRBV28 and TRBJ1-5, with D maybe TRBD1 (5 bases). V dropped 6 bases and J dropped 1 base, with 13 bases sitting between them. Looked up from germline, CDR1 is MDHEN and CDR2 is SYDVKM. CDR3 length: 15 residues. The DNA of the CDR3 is TGTGCCAGCAGGTTCCTCGGGGGGAGCAATCAGCCCCAGCATTTT. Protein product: CASRFLGGSNQPQHF.

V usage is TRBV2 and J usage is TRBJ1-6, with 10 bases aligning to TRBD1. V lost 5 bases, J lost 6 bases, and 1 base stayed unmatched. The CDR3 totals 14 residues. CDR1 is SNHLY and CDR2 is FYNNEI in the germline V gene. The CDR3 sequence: CASSWDRGNSPLHF. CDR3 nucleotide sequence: TGTGCCAGCAGTTGGGACAGGGGTAATTCACCCCTCCACTTT.

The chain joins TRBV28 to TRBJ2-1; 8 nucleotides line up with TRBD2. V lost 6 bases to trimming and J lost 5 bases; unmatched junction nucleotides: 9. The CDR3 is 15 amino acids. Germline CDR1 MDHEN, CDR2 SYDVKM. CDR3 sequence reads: CASRAAGVRHNEQFF. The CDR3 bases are TGTGCCAGCAGAGCAGCGGGAGTCCGTCACAATGAGCAGTTCTTC.

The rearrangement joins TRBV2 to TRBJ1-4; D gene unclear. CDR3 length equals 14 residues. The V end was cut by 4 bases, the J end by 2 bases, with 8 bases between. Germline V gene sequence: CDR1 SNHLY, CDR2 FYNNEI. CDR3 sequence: CASSGRQTNEKLFF. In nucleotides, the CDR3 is TGTGCCAGCAGTGGTCGCCAGACTAATGAAAAACTGTTTTTT.

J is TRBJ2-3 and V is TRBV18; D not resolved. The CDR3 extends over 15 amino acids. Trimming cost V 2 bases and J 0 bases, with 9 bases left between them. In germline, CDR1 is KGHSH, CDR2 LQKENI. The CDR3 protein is CASSPSIRSTDTQYF. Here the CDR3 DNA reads TGTGCCAGCTCACCAAGCATACGAAGCACAGATACGCAGTATTTT.

In DNA, the CDR3 is TGTGCCAGCAGCGTAGGGCCCCAGGGGGCTGACATATATTTT. Protein: CASSVGPQGADIYF. This rearrangement joins TRBV9 to TRBJ1-3; 8 nucleotides match TRBD1. Per the germline V gene, CDR1 is SGDLS and CDR2 is YYNGEE. Trimming at V came to 0 bases and at J to 12 bases, leaving 8 bases not matched to a gene. CDR3 length equals 14 residues.

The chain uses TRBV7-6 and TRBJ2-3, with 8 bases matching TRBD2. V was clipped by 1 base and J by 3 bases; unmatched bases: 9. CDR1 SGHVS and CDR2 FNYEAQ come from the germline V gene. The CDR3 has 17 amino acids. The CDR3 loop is CASSLGATSGSTDTQYF. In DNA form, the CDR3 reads TGTGCCAGCAGCTTAGGCGCAACCAGCGGGAGTACAGATACGCAGTATTTT.

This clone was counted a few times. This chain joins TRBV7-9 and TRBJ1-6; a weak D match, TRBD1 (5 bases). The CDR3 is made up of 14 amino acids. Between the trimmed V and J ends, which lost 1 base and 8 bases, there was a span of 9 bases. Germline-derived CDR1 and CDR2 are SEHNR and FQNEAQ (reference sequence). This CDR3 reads CASSLGGGYSPLHF. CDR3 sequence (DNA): TGTGCCAGCAGCTTAGGGGGGGGATATTCACCCCTCCACTTT.

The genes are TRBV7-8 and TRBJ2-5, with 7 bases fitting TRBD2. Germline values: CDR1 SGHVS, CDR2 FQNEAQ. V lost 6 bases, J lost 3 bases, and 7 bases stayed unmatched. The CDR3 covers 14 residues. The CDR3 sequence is CASRVAGGKETQYF. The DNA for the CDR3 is TGTGCCAGCAGGGTTGCCGGGGGGAAAGAGACCCAGTACTTC.

The CDR3 DNA is TGTGCCAGTAGTGAGCAGGTAGTCTACAATGAGCAGTTCTTC. As protein: CASSEQVVYNEQFF. The genes are TRBV19 and TRBJ2-1; D is unclear. The germline V gene has CDR1 LNHDA and CDR2 SQIVND (reference sequence). The CDR3 extends over 14 amino acids. V shed 5 bases and J shed 3 bases, with 11 bases lying between them.

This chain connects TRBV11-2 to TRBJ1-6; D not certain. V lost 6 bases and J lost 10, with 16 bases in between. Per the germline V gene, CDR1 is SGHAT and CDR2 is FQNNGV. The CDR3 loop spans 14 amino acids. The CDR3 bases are TGTGCCAGCAGACGCCCGGCTGGGCACTCACCCCTCCACTTT. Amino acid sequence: CASRRPAGHSPLHF.